The 27 T cell receptor beta chains reported below all come from one sample, sequenced in a study of human T cells and chemical hapten exposure. Using its own MiXCR run on the RACE reads, TCRdb lists one record per CDR3 protein. Of under 450,000 distinct CDR3 sequences listed, about 6.9% are singletons. Time point defined: patch test 2, 6 weeks after DPC sensitization. The treatment: therapeutic diphenylcyclopropenone sensitization with weekly scalp DPC. The sample consisted of whole blood, taken in connection with sensitization to the hapten diphenylcyclopropenone (DPC). Receptors were obtained from a young woman with alopecia areata. Some clones in this sample may be carry-over from other donors' samples.

This clonotype occurred a few times. The J gene is TRBJ2-5, the V gene TRBV6-2 or TRBV6-3; D not resolved. The CDR3 is 8 amino acids. V lost 10 bases and J lost 9, with 6 bases in between. CDR1 MNHEY and CDR2 SVGEGT come from the germline V gene. The CDR3 DNA reads TGTGCCACCGGAGCCCAGTACTTC. The encoded protein is CATGAQYF.

This clonotype has a count of ten or more. This chain joins TRBV28 and TRBJ2-7; possible D gene TRBD1, 5 bases. V dropped 8 bases and J dropped 1 base, with 9 bases sitting between them. This CDR3 comprises 12 residues. The germline CDR1 and CDR2 sequences are MDHEN and SYDVKM. DNA for the CDR3: TGTGCCAGCCGTGGGGCTTCCTACGAGCAGTACTTC. It yields the protein CASRGASYEQYF.

The rearrangement joins TRBV12-3 or TRBV12-4 to TRBJ2-3; D is undetermined. CDR3 size: 14 residues. The germline V and J ends were trimmed by 10 bases and 0 bases, with 14 bases remaining between them. CDR3 nucleotides: TGTGCCACATCTCCGACGGCTAGCACAGATACGCAGTATTTT. This codes for CATSPTASTDTQYF.

This clonotype appeared many times. The rearrangement joins TRBV10-3 to TRBJ1-5; no firm D call. CDR3 length: 15 residues. CDR1 and CDR2 from the germline V gene are ENHRY and SYGVKD. Trimming cost V 8 bases and J 10 bases, with 24 bases left between them. Here the CDR3 DNA reads TGTGCCATCTCCAGCGACCTCAATTCAATCAGCCCCCAGCATTTT. It translates to CAISSDLNSISPQHF.

A few counts support this clonotype. DNA of the CDR3: TGTGCCAGCAGCCATCCCCGGGATGGTAATTCACCCCTCCACTTT. Translating gives CASSHPRDGNSPLHF. The chain links TRBV3-1 to TRBJ1-6; D is unresolved. Deletions cut 3 bases from V and 6 bases from J, with 12 bases between. CDR3 length: 15 amino acids. Germline V lookup: CDR1 LGHDT, CDR2 YNNKEL (reference sequence). Looking up the rest from reference TRBV3-1 and TRBJ1-6 gives the full variable domain: DTAVSQTPKYLVTQMGNDKSIKCEQNLGHDTMYWYKQDSKKFLKIMFSYNNKELIINETVPNRFSPKSPDKAHLNLHINSLELGDSAVYFCASSHPRDGNSPLHFGNGTRLTVT.

This clonotype was counted a few times. The V gene is TRBV3-1, the J gene TRBJ1-4, with D maybe TRBD1 (5 bases). The CDR3 extends over 15 amino acids. V was shortened by 0 bases and J by 8 bases, with 13 bases between the two germline ends. CDR1 and CDR2 from the germline V gene are LGHDT and YNNKEL (reference sequence). The CDR3 sequence is CASSQDHGAEEKLFF. The DNA of the CDR3 is TGTGCCAGCAGCCAAGATCATGGGGCGGAGGAAAAACTGTTTTTT.

This clonotype appeared a few times. The chain couples TRBV7-2 to TRBJ2-4, with D tentatively TRBD2 (5 bases). The CDR3 sequence is 15 residues long. The germline V gene has CDR1 SGHTA and CDR2 FQGNSA. Trimming removed 2 bases at V and 9 bases at J, with 17 bases between. This CDR3 reads CASSLLSGSEGIQYF. The CDR3 DNA reads TGTGCCAGCAGCTTATTGTCAGGCTCTGAGGGCATTCAGTACTTC.

At least ten counts were recorded for this clonotype. The chain has TRBV5-6 and TRBJ2-3; 7 bases fit TRBD2. The ends lost 1 base at V and 6 bases at J; junction bases unmatched: 2. The CDR3 runs 13 residues. The V gene's germline CDR1 is SGHDT and CDR2 YYEEEE. The CDR3 bases are TGTGCCAGCAGCTTGCTGGGGGGGGATACGCAGTATTTT. Translated: CASSLLGGDTQYF.

The sample holds many counts of this clonotype. The chain uses TRBV28 and TRBJ2-3; no clear D. Trimming removed 6 bases at V and 2 bases at J, with 6 bases between. Looked up from germline, CDR1 is MDHEN and CDR2 is SYDVKM. CDR3 length: 12 amino acids. The CDR3 here is CASRSFTDTQYF. In DNA form, the CDR3 reads TGTGCCAGCAGATCCTTCACAGATACGCAGTATTTT.

This clonotype was seen a handful of times. The rearrangement links TRBV12-3 or TRBV12-4 to TRBJ1-4; TRBD1 matches 7 bases. This CDR3 is 15 amino acids long. V lost 1 base and J lost 5; bases outside the gene matches: 4. CDR3 residues: CASSLGQGKNEKLFF. Written as DNA, the CDR3 is TGTGCCAGCAGTTTAGGACAGGGAAAGAATGAAAAACTGTTTTTT.

This clonotype appeared a few times. The chain links TRBV2 to TRBJ1-6, with D unclear. Germline loops: CDR1 SNHLY, CDR2 FYNNEI. Trimming removed 6 bases from V and 7 bases from J, with 16 bases in between. The length of the CDR3 is 15 residues. In DNA, the CDR3 is TGTGCCAGCAGCCTGGACTTGGAGGGCAATTCACCCCTCCACTTT. Amino acid sequence: CASSLDLEGNSPLHF.

This clonotype was seen many times. The chain carries TRBV7-2 and TRBJ2-1; no definite D call. From germline, CDR1 is SGHTA and CDR2 FQGNSA. The CDR3 covers 13 residues. Deletions cut 3 bases from V and 7 bases from J, with 10 bases between. The CDR3 here is CASSFPQRNEQFF. The DNA of the CDR3 is TGTGCCAGCAGCTTCCCTCAGAGGAATGAGCAGTTCTTC.

This clonotype occurred many times. This chain's CDR3 is CATSRDRGGYGYTF. The CDR3 nucleotides read TGTGCCACCAGCAGAGATCGGGGAGGCTATGGCTACACCTTC. V is TRBV15 and J is TRBJ1-2; no definite D call. Germline-derived CDR1 and CDR2 are LNHNV and YYDKDF (reference sequence). The length of the CDR3 is 14 residues. The germline V and J ends were trimmed by 0 bases and 4 bases, with 9 bases remaining between them.

The sample holds many counts of this clonotype. The chain links TRBV29-1 to TRBJ1-2; tentatively, D is TRBD1 (5 bases). CDR1 and CDR2 from the germline V gene are SQVTM and ANQGSEA. There are 12 residues in the CDR3. Trimming stripped 7 bases from V and 3 bases from J, with 12 bases between. In DNA form, the CDR3 reads TGCAGCGGTGGGGACGGCGACTATGGCTACACCTTC. It specifies CSGGDGDYGYTF.

This clonotype showed up many times. This chain joins TRBV11-2 and TRBJ1-1; D call uncertain. In germline, CDR1 is SGHAT, CDR2 FQNNGV. The CDR3 is 13 amino acids. Trimming took off 1 base at V and 6 bases at J, with 9 bases between the two ends. The CDR3 DNA reads TGTGCCAGCAGCTTAGGGTTCGGTGCTGAAGCTTTCTTT. Translation: CASSLGFGAEAFF.

The table lists this clonotype with many counts. The V gene is TRBV18, the J gene TRBJ1-5; the D is unclear. V was pared by 4 bases and J by 5 bases, with 15 bases between. The CDR3 extends over 15 amino acids. Looked up from germline, CDR1 is KGHSH and CDR2 is LQKENI. The CDR3 region has the DNA TGTGCCAGCTCACTTCGACCGGCAAGGGATCAGCCCCAGCATTTT. Translating gives CASSLRPARDQPQHF.

V gene TRBV20-1 combines with J gene TRBJ2-4, with no clear D. The germline gives CDR1 DFQATT, CDR2 SNEGSKA (reference sequence). Between the trimmed V and J ends, which lost 1 base and 0 bases, there was a span of 4 bases. The CDR3 sequence is 13 residues long. CDR3: CSARGIAKNIQYF. Here the CDR3 DNA reads TGCAGTGCTAGAGGGATAGCCAAAAACATTCAGTACTTC.

This chain connects TRBV7-2 to TRBJ2-1; TRBD2 agrees at 11 bases. Germline V gene lookup returns CDR1 SGHTA and CDR2 FQGNSA. This CDR3 comprises 14 residues. V gave up 0 bases and J gave up 9 bases; unmatched junction bases: 1. In DNA, the CDR3 is TGTGCCAGCAGCTTAGCTGGACTAGCGGGTGAGCAGTTCTTC. As protein: CASSLAGLAGEQFF.

Only a few counts were recorded for this clonotype. J is TRBJ1-4 and V is TRBV28; D remains unclear. With 8 bases removed from V and 8 bases from J, the gap between germline ends came to 18 bases. This CDR3 is built from 14 residues. Germline V lookup: CDR1 MDHEN, CDR2 SYDVKM. CDR3 region: CASGSRGSGEKLFF. CDR3 DNA sequence: TGTGCCAGCGGTTCTCGCGGCAGTGGGGAAAAACTGTTTTTT.

At least ten counts were recorded for this clonotype. This chain uses TRBV5-1 with TRBJ2-3; 7 nucleotides agree with TRBD1. After removal of 0 bases from V and 0 bases from J, the junction contained 1 base not matched to a gene. Germline CDR1 is SGHRS and CDR2 is YFSETQ. This CDR3 is 15 amino acids long. In DNA form, the CDR3 reads TGCGCCAGCAGCTTGGTGGACAGGAGCACAGATACGCAGTATTTT. This codes for CASSLVDRSTDTQYF. The full variable domain, completed using reference TRBV5-1 and TRBJ2-3, is KAGVTQTPRYLIKTRGQQVTLSCSPISGHRSVSWYQQTPGQGLQFLFEYFSETQRNKGNFPGRFSGRQFSNSRSEMNVSTLELGDSALYLCASSLVDRSTDTQYFGPGTRLTVL.

This CDR3 reads CASSLGFTALNSPLHF. In DNA, the CDR3 is TGCGCCAGCAGCCTGGGGTTTACGGCCCTCAATTCACCCCTCCACTTT. The V call is TRBV5-1, the J call TRBJ1-6; unclear D gene. Trimming removed 4 bases at V and 7 bases at J, with 18 bases between. This CDR3 is built from 16 residues. Germline assignment: CDR1 SGHRS and CDR2 YFSETQ.

This clonotype was recorded a few times. CDR3: CASRGQAGETQYF. The CDR3 coding sequence is TGTGCCAGCAGAGGACAGGCCGGAGAGACCCAGTACTTC. This chain connects TRBV11-2 to TRBJ2-5; TRBD1 matches 7 bases. Germline V lookup: CDR1 SGHAT, CDR2 FQNNGV. The CDR3 contains 13 residues. V shed 6 bases and J 4 bases; nucleotides not matched to a gene: 5.

This clonotype was seen repeatedly, ten times or more. The chain recombines TRBV5-1 with TRBJ1-1; TRBD1 might be the D (6 bases). Germline V CDR1 and CDR2: SGHRS, YFSETQ. Trimming removed 3 bases from V and 1 base from J, with 13 bases in between. The CDR3 covers 15 residues. The CDR3 region has the DNA TGCGCCAGCAGCTGGAACGGACAGCCGAACACTGAAGCTTTCTTT. As protein: CASSWNGQPNTEAFF.

The chain links TRBV15 to TRBJ2-2, with TRBD1 matching over 10 bases. Germline V gives CDR1 LNHNV, CDR2 YYDKDF (reference sequence). The CDR3 sequence is 17 residues long. After removal of 3 bases from V and 1 base from J, the junction contained 5 bases not matched to a gene. This CDR3 reads CATSSMTGGWNTGELFF. The CDR3, as DNA: TGTGCCACCAGCAGTATGACAGGGGGCTGGAACACCGGGGAGCTGTTTTTT.

This chain uses TRBV7-2 with TRBJ2-3, with no clear D. Germline lookup yields CDR1 SGHTA and CDR2 FQGNSA. The CDR3 extends over 13 amino acids. Trimming took off 3 bases at V and 4 bases at J, with 8 bases between the two ends. CDR3 in amino acids: CASSFYVADTQYF. DNA of the CDR3: TGTGCCAGCAGCTTTTATGTGGCAGATACGCAGTATTTT. The variable domain in full, completed from reference TRBV7-2 and TRBJ2-3, reads GAGVSQSPSNKVTEKGKDVELRCDPISGHTALYWYRQSLGQGLEFLIYFQGNSAPDKSGLPSDRFSAERTGGSVSTLTIQRTQQEDSAVYLCASSFYVADTQYFGPGTRLTVL.

Many counts were recorded for this clonotype. The V call is TRBV10-3, the J call TRBJ2-7; the D gene is possibly TRBD1 (5 bases). The V and J ends lost 3 bases and 2 bases respectively, with 5 bases between them. The CDR3 consists of 12 residues. Germline loops: CDR1 ENHRY, CDR2 SYGVKD. The CDR3 protein is CAISDRAYEQYF. The DNA of the CDR3 is TGTGCCATCAGTGACAGGGCCTACGAGCAGTACTTC.

This clonotype was detected only a few times. V gene TRBV7-2 combines with J gene TRBJ2-7, with 9 bases that match TRBD2. Germline CDR1 SGHTA, CDR2 FQGNSA. This CDR3 is built from 16 residues. Unmatched junction bases numbered 10, after V lost 3 bases and J lost 4 bases. DNA of the CDR3: TGTGCCAGCAGCTTCGACGCCGGGACTAGCCTGTACGAGCAGTACTTC. It yields the protein CASSFDAGTSLYEQYF.